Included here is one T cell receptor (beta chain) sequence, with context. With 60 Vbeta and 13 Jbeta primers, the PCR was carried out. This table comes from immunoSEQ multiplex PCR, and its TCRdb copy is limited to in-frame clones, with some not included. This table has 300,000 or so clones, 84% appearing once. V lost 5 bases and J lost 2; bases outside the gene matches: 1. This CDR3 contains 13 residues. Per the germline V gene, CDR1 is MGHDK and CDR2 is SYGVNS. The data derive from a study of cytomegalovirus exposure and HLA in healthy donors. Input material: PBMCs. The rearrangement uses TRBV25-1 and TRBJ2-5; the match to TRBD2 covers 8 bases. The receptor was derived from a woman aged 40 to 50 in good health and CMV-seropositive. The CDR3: CASSRGGQETQYF. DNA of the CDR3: TGTGCCAGCAGTCGGGGGGGGCAAGAGACCCAGTACTTC.